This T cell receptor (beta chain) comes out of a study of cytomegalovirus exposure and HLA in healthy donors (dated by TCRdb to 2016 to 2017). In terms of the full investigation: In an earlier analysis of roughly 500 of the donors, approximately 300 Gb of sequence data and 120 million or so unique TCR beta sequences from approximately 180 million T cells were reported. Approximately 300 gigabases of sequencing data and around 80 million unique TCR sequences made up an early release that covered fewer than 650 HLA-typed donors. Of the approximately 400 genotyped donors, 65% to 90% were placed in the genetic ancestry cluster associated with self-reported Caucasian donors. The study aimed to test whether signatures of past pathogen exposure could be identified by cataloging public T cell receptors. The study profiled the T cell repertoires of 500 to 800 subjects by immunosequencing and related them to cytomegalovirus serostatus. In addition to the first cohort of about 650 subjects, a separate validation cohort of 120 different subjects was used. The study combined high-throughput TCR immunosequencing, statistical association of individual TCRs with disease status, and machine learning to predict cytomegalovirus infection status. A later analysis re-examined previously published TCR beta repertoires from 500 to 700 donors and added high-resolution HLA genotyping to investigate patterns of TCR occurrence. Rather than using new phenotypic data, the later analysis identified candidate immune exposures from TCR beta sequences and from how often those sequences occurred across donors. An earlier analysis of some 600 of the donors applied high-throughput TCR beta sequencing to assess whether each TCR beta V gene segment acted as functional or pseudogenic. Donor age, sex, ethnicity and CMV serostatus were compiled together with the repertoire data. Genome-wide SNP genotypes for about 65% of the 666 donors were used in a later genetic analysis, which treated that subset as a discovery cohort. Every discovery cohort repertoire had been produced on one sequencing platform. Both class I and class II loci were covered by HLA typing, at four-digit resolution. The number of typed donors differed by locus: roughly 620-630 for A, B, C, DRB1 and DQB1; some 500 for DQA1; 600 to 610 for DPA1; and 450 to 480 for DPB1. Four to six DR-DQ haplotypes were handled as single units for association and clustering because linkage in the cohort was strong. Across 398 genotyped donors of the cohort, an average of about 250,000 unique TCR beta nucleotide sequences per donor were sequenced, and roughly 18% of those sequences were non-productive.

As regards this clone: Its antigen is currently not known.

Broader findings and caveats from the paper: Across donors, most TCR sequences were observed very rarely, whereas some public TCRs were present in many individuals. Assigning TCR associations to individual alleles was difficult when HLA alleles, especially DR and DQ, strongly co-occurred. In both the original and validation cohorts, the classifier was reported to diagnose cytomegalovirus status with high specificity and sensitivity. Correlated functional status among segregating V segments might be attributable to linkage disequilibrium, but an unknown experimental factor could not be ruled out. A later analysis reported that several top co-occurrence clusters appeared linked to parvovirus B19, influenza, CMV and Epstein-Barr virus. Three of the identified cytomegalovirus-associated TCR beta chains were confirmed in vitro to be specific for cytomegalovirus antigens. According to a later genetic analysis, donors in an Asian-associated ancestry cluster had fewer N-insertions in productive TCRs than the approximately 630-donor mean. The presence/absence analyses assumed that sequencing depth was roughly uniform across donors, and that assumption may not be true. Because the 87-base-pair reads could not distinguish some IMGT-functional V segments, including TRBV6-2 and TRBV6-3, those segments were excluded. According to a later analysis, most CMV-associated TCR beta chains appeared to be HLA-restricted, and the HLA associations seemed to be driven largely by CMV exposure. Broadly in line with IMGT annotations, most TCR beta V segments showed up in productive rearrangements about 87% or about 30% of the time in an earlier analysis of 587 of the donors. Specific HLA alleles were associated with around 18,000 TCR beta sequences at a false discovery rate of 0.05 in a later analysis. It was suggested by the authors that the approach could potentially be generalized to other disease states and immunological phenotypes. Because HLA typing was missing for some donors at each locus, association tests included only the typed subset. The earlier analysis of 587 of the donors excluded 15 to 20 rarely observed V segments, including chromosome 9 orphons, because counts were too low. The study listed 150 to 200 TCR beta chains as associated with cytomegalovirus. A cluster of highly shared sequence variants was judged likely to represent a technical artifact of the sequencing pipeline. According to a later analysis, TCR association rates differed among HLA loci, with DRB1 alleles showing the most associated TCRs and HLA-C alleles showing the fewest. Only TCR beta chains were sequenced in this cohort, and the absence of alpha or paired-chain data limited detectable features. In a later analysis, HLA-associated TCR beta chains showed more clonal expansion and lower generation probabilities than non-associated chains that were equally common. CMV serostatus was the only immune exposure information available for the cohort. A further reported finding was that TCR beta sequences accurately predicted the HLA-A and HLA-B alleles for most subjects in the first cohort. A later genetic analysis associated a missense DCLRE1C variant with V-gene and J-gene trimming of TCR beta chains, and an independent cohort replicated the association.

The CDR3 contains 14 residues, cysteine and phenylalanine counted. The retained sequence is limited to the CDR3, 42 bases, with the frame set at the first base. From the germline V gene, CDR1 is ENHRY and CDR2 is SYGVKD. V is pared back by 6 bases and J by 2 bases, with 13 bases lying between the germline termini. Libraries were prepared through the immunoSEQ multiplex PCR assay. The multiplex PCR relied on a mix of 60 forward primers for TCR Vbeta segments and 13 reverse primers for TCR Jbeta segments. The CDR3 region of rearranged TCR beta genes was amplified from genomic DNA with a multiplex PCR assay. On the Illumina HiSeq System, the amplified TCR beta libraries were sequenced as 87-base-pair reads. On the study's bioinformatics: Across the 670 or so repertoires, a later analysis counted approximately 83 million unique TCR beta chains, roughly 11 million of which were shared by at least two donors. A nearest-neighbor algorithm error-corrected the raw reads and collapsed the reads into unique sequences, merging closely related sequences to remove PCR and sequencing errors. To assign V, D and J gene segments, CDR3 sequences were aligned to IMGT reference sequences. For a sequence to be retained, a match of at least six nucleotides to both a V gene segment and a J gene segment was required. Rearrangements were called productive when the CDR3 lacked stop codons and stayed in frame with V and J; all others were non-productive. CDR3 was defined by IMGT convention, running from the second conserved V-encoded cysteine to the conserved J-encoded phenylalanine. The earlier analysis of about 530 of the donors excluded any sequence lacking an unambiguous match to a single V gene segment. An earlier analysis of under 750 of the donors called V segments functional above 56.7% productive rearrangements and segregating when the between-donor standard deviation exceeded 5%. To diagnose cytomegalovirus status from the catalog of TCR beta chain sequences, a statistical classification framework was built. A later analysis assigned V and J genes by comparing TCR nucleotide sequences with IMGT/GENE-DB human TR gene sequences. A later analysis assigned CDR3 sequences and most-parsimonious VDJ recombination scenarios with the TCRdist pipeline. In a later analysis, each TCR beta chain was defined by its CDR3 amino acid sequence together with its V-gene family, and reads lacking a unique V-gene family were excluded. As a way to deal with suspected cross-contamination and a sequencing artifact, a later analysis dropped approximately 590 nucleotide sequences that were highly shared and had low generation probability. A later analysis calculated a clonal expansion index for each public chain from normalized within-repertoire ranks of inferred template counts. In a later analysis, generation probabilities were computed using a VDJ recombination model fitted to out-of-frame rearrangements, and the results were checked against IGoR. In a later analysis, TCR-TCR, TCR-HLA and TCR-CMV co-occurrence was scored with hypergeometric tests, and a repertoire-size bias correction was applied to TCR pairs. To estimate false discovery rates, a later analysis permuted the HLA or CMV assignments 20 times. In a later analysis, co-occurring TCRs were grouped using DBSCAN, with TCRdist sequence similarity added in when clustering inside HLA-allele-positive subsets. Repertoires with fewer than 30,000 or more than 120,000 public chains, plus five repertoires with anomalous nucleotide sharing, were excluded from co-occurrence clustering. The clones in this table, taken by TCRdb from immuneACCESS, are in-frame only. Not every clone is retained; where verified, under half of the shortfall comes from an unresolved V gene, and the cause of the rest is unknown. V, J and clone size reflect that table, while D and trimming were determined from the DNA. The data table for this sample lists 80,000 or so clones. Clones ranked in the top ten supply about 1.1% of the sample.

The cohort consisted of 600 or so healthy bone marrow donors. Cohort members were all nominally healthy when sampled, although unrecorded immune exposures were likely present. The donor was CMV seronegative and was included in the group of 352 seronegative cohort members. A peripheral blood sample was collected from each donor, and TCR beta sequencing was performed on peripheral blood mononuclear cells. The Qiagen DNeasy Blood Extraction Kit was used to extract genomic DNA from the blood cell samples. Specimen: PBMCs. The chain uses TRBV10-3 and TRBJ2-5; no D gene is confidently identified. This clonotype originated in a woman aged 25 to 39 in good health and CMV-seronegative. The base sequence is TGTGCCATCAGCAGAATTGATCGTCAAGAGACCCAGTACTTC. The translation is CAISRIDRQETQYF.